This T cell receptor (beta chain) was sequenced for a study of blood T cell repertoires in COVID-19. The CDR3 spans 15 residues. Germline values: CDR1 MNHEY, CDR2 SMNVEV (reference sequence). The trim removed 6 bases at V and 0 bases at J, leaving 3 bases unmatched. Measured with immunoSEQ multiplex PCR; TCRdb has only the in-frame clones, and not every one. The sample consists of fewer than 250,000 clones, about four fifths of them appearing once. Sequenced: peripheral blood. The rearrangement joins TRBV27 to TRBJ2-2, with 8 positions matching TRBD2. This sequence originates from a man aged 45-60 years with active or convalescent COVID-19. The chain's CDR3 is CASRAGGANTGELFF. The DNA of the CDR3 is TGTGCCAGCAGGGCCGGGGGGGCGAACACCGGGGAGCTGTTTTTT.